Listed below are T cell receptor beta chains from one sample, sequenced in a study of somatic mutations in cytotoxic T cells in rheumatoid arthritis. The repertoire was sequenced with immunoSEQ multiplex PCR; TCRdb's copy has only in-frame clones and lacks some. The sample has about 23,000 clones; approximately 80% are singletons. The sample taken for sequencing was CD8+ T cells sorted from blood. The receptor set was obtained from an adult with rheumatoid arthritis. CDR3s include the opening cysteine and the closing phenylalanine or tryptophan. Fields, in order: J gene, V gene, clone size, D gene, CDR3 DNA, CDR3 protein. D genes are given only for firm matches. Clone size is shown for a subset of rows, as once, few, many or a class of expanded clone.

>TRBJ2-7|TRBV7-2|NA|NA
TGTGCCAGCAGCTTAGGGGGGTCACCTAGGGACTACGAGCAGTACTTC
CASSLGGSPRDYEQYF
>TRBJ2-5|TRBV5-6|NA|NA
TGTGCCAGCAGCTTGATGCTAGCGCGAGAGACCCAGTACTTC
CASSLMLARETQYF
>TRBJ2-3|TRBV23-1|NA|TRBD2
TGCGCCAGCAGTCAAATCATGAGAGGACTAGCGGGGGGGCAAGCGGATACGCAGTATTTT
CASSQIMRGLAGGQADTQYF
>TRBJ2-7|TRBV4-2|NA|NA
TGTGCCAGCAGCCAAGAACGGGGCACCTCCTACGAGCAGTACTTC
CASSQERGTSYEQYF
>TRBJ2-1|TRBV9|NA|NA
TGTGCCAGCAGCGTTTCGGACTCCCCACATGAGCAGTTCTTC
CASSVSDSPHEQFF
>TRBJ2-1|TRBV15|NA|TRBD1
TGTGCCACCAGCAGATTCGCCGGGACAGGGGAGCACGAGCAGTTCTTC
CATSRFAGTGEHEQFF
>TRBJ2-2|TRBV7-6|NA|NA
TGTGCCAGCAGACAAATAAACACCGGGGAGCTGTTTTTT
CASRQINTGELFF
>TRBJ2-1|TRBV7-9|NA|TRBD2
TGTGCCAGTTTAACGGGGGGGGCAACCAATGAGCAGTTCTTC
CASLTGGATNEQFF
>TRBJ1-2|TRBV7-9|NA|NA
TGTGCCAGCAGCTCCGGCGGAGGGGGACACGGCTACACCTTC
CASSSGGGGHGYTF
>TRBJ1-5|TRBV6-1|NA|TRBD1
TGTGCCAGCAGTGACGGGGGACAGGAGCCCCAGCATTTT
CASSDGGQEPQHF
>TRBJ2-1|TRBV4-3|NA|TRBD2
TGCGCCAGCAGCCAATACGCGGGGGGGTTGGATGAGCAGTTCTTC
CASSQYAGGLDEQFF
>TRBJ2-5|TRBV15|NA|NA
TGTGCCACAAACGGGCTCCGAAGGGAGACCCAGTACTTC
CATNGLRRETQYF
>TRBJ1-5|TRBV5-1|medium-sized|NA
TGCGCCAGCCGACAGGCCCCGGGTCAGCCCCAGCATTTT
CASRQAPGQPQHF
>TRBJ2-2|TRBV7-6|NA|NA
TGTGCCAGCAGCCACACCGGCGGCGGGGAGCTGTTTTTT
CASSHTGGGELFF
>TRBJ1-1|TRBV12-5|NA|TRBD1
TGTGCTAGTGGACCCGACAGGGTCGAAGCTTTCTTT
CASGPDRVEAFF
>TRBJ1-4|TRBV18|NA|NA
TGTGCCAGCTCACCACCCGAGGAAGGCGGTGAAAAACTGTTTTTT
CASSPPEEGGEKLFF
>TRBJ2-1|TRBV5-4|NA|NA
TGTGCCAGCAGCGGCGGGGAGGGACACCGCCCCCACAATGAGCAGTTCTTC
CASSGGEGHRPHNEQFF
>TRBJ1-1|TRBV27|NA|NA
TGTGCCAGCAGTTTTGCGGCTGGCACTGAAGCTTTCTTT
CASSFAAGTEAFF
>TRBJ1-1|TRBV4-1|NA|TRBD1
TGCGCCAGCAGCCAGGGGGGACAGGGAGGCACTGAAGCTTTCTTT
CASSQGGQGGTEAFF
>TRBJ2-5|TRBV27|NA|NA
TGTGCCAGCAGAACCGCTGTAGGTACGACCCAGTACTTC
CASRTAVGTTQYF
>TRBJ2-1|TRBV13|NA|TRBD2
TGTGCCAGCAGCTTAGGCCCTAGCGGGGCCTACAATGAGCAGTTCTTC
CASSLGPSGAYNEQFF
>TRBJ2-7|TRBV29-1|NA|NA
TGCAGCGTTGAAGATTCCCCCTTCCACGAGCAGTACTTC
CSVEDSPFHEQYF
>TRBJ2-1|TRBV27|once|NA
TGTGCCAGCAGTTTATCGAGGCAAAATGAGCAGTTCTTC
CASSLSRQNEQFF
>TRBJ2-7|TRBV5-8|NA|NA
TGTGCCAGCAGCTTGGTAGTTTTGGCTATTGGGGAGCAGTACTTC
CASSLVVLAIGEQYF
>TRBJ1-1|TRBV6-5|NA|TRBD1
TGTGCCAGCAGTTACTCGACAGGGTTCACTGAAGCTTTCTTT
CASSYSTGFTEAFF
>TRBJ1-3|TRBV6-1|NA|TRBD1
TGTGCCAGCAGTGTCTCGGCCGGGACAGAGAGCTCTGGAAACACCATATATTTT
CASSVSAGTESSGNTIYF
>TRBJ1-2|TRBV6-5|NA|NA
TGTGCCAGCAGTTACTCCCCAGGAGACTATGGCTACACCTTC
CASSYSPGDYGYTF
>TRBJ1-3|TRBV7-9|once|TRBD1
TGTGCCAGCAGCGGTACCGGGACAGGGAGGGGAAACACCATATATTTT
CASSGTGTGRGNTIYF
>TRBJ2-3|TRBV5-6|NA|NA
TGTGCCAGCAGCTCAAGCGGGTGGGGCACAGATACGCAGTATTTT
CASSSSGWGTDTQYF
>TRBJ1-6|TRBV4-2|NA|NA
TGTGCCAGCAGCCTTTTGAATTCACCCCTCCACTTT
CASSLLNSPLHF
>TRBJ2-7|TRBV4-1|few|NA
TGCGCCAGCAGCCAAGATTTCCCAGGGAGCTACGAGCAGTACTTC
CASSQDFPGSYEQYF
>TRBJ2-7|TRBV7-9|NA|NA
TGTGCCAGCAGCTTAGGTACTGGGAGTTGGGACGAGCAGTACTTC
CASSLGTGSWDEQYF
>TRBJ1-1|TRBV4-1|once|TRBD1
TGCGCCAGCAGCCAGATCCAGGACAGGGCTGGGACTGAAGCTTTCTTT
CASSQIQDRAGTEAFF
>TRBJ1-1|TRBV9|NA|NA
TGTGCCAGCAGCGAAATGCCTGGGGCTGGTCTCGGTGAAGCTTTCTTT
CASSEMPGAGLGEAFF
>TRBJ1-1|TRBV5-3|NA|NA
TGTGCCAGAAGCTCCTCGCACCCACGACAGGTTATCACTGAAGCTTTCTTT
CARSSSHPRQVITEAFF
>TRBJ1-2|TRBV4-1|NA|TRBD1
TGCGCCAGCAGACGGACCGGGACAGTTGAACGGTATGGCTACACCTTC
CASRRTGTVERYGYTF
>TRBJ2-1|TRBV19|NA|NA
TGTGCCAGTAGGACCAGACCGAGAAGCTCCTACAATGAGCAGTTCTTC
CASRTRPRSSYNEQFF
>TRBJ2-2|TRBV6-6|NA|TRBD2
TGTGCCAGCAGCGGGGGACTAGAAGCCGGGGAGCTGTTTTTT
CASSGGLEAGELFF
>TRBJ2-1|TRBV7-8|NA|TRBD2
TGTGCCAGTTCCCCTAGCGGGGGGGCCCCCAATGAGCAGTTCTTC
CASSPSGGAPNEQFF
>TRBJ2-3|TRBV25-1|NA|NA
TGTGCCAGCAGTGAGGAGACTGACACAGATACGCAGTATTTT
CASSEETDTDTQYF
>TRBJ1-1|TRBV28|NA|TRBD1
TGTGCCAGCAGTTTATTTACAGGGGTTGGCGCTGAAGCTTTCTTT
CASSLFTGVGAEAFF
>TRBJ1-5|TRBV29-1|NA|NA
TGCAGCGTTGGAGGCAGGGGCGATCAGCCCCAGCATTTT
CSVGGRGDQPQHF
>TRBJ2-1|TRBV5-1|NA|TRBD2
TGCGCCAGCAGTCCCCCGGCGGTCAGAACCGGACTAGCGGTCGGTGAGCAGTTCTTC
CASSPPAVRTGLAVGEQFF
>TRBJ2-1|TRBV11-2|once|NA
TGTGCCAGCAGCTTAGATGCTCTGGGGGCATGGAACAATGAGCAGTTCTTC
CASSLDALGAWNNEQFF